This T cell receptor beta chain is drawn from a study of CD8 T cells in Susac syndrome. Whole-study results and caveats: The study's TCR sequencing and HLA analysis covered a relatively small number of individuals, and the study acknowledged this.

Random hexamers served to reverse transcribe about 0.45 to 1 ug RNA. TCRdb passed the immunoSEQ multiplex PCR reads through MiXCR, listing each CDR3 protein once. The sample holds some 90,000 distinct CDR3 sequences, over 80% seen once. This clonotype appeared once. The antigen is not known. The germline CDR1 and CDR2 sequences are LGHDT and YNNKEL (reference sequence). Germline trimming cut 2 bases from V and 2 bases from J; bases unmatched to any gene: 14. The CDR3 is 19 residues long. Negative magnetic isolation gave CD8+ and CD4+ cells; FACS enriched CD8+ TEMRA. This receptor was obtained from a human donor in good health. The chain employs TRBV3-1 and TRBJ2-5; 10 bases align to TRBD2. Specimen: CD8+ T cells from PBMCs. The CDR3 reads CASSQRGLARGAGQETQYF. The CDR3 nucleotides are TGTGCCAGCAGCCAACGGGGACTAGCGAGGGGAGCAGGGCAAGAGACCCAGTACTTC.